Below, 13 T cell receptor beta chains from the same sample are listed, as sequenced in a study of siplizumab effects on memory and regulatory T cells. The repertoire was sequenced with immunoSEQ multiplex PCR; TCRdb's copy has only in-frame clones and lacks some. The data show roughly 80,000 clones, roughly 87% seen once. The sample comprised Tregs sorted from blood. Source of these receptors: a human donor in good health.

The chain employs TRBV18 and TRBJ2-7; 7 positions match TRBD1. The CDR3 runs to 13 residues. The germline gives CDR1 KGHSH, CDR2 LQKENI. Trimming removed 3 bases from V and 6 bases from J; junction bases left unmatched: 5. The CDR3 is CASSPGTALEQYF. In DNA form, the CDR3 reads TGTGCCAGCTCACCTGGGACAGCACTCGAGCAGTACTTC.

This clone is medium-sized (0.01 to 0.1%) in the sample. The chain joins TRBV6-5 to TRBJ1-1; D may be TRBD1 (6 bases). Germline V gene sequence: CDR1 MNHEY, CDR2 SVGAGI. There are 14 residues in the CDR3. V shed 5 bases and J shed 4 bases, with 14 bases lying between them. The CDR3 is CASSHYTGSTEAFF. Written as DNA, the CDR3 is TGTGCCAGCAGTCACTACACAGGGAGCACTGAAGCTTTCTTT.

The V and J genes are TRBV6-1 and TRBJ1-1; D may be TRBD1 (6 bases). The CDR3 runs to 14 residues. The V gene lost 8 bases and the J gene lost 0 bases, with 13 bases spanning the gap. Germline values: CDR1 MNHNS, CDR2 SASEGT. CDR3: CASQGQSLNTEAFF. The CDR3 DNA follows: TGTGCCAGCCAAGGACAGAGCTTGAACACTGAAGCTTTCTTT.

The chain uses TRBV10-3 and TRBJ1-5, with 7 bases identical to TRBD1. With V trimmed by 0 bases and J by 3 bases, 2 bases remained unmatched. Germline lookup yields CDR1 ENHRY and CDR2 SYGVKD. The CDR3 runs 15 residues. The CDR3 nucleotides read TGTGCCATCAGTGAGTCGGGACAGATCAATCAGCCCCAGCATTTT. It specifies CAISESGQINQPQHF.

The J gene is TRBJ2-1, the V gene TRBV4-3; TRBD2 aligns across 11 bases. Germline V lookup: CDR1 LGHNA, CDR2 YSLEER. V was clipped by 0 bases and J by 13 bases; unmatched bases: 8. The CDR3 length is 15 residues. The CDR3 loop is CASSQEIAGGQEQFF. CDR3 DNA sequence: TGCGCCAGCAGCCAAGAAATAGCGGGGGGGCAGGAACAGTTCTTC.

The chain is built from TRBV5-6 and TRBJ1-5; maybe TRBD1 (6 bases). The ends were cut back, 4 bases at V and 6 bases at J, with 14 bases in the middle. CDR1 and CDR2 from the germline V gene are SGHDT and YYEEEE. The CDR3 sequence is 14 residues long. The CDR3 protein is CASSTTGNTQPQHF. The CDR3 coding sequence is TGTGCCAGCAGCACCACAGGGAACACTCAGCCCCAGCATTTT.

This rearrangement joins TRBV2 to TRBJ2-2; D unclear. Trimming took off 5 bases at V and 5 bases at J, with 9 bases between the two ends. This CDR3 spans 13 amino acids. CDR1 and CDR2 (germline): SNHLY, FYNNEI. For the CDR3, the DNA is TGTGCCAGCAGTCAGACGGTAACCGGGGAGCTGTTTTTT. Encoded protein: CASSQTVTGELFF.

The gene calls are TRBV7-9 and TRBJ1-1; no definite D call. V shed 5 bases and J shed 0 bases, with 13 bases lying between them. This CDR3 region has 15 residues. The germline V gene has CDR1 SEHNR and CDR2 FQNEAQ (reference sequence). The DNA of the CDR3 is TGTGCCAGCAGCCCCCCAACCGCTCTGAACACTGAAGCTTTCTTT. Amino acids: CASSPPTALNTEAFF. The full variable domain, with the rest looked up from reference TRBV7-9 and TRBJ1-1, is DTGVSQNPRHKITKRGQNVTFRCDPISEHNRLYWYRQTLGQGPEFLTYFQNEAQLEKSRLLSDRFSAERPKGSFSTLEIQRTEQGDSAMYLCASSPPTALNTEAFFGQGTRLTVV.

The chain uses TRBV15 and TRBJ1-2; D not resolved. CDR3 length: 13 residues. V shed 0 bases and J shed 4 bases, with 6 bases lying between them. Germline CDR1 and CDR2: LNHNV and YYDKDF (reference sequence). This chain's CDR3 is CATSRDIFYGYTF. CDR3 coding DNA: TGTGCCACCAGCAGAGACATCTTCTATGGCTACACCTTC.

The J gene is TRBJ2-1, the V gene TRBV6-5; D gene ambiguous. From germline, CDR1 is MNHEY and CDR2 SVGAGI. This CDR3 has 11 amino acids. V lost 4 bases, J lost 9 bases, and 7 bases lay in between. The CDR3 protein is CASSSLVEQFF. The CDR3 bases are TGTGCCAGCAGTTCACTGGTTGAGCAGTTCTTC.

The chain links TRBV12-5 to TRBJ2-1; D is unclear. This CDR3 spans 12 amino acids. Germline V lookup: CDR1 LGHNT, CDR2 FRNRAP. Trimming stripped 1 base from V and 11 bases from J, with 9 bases between. CDR3 sequence reads: CASGLESPQQFF. Here the CDR3 DNA reads TGTGCTAGTGGTTTGGAGTCTCCCCAGCAGTTCTTC.

This sequence joins TRBV6-5 and TRBJ1-2; no firm D call. The ends were cut back, 0 bases at V and 2 bases at J, with 7 bases in the middle. The germline V gene has CDR1 MNHEY and CDR2 SVGAGI. The CDR3 consists of 14 residues. The CDR3 loop reads CASSYSPKNYGYTF. For the CDR3, the DNA is TGTGCCAGCAGTTACTCCCCGAAGAACTATGGCTACACCTTC.

This clone came up a few times. This CDR3 is also generated by other DNA sequences in the sample. V gene TRBV20-1 combines with J gene TRBJ1-1, with D uncertain. The germline V and J ends were trimmed by 3 bases and 2 bases, with 4 bases remaining between them. Germline CDR1 DFQATT, CDR2 SNEGSKA (reference sequence). The CDR3 contains 11 residues. The CDR3 sequence: CSARGNTEAFF. The CDR3 coding sequence is TGCAGTGCTAGGGGCAACACTGAAGCTTTCTTT.